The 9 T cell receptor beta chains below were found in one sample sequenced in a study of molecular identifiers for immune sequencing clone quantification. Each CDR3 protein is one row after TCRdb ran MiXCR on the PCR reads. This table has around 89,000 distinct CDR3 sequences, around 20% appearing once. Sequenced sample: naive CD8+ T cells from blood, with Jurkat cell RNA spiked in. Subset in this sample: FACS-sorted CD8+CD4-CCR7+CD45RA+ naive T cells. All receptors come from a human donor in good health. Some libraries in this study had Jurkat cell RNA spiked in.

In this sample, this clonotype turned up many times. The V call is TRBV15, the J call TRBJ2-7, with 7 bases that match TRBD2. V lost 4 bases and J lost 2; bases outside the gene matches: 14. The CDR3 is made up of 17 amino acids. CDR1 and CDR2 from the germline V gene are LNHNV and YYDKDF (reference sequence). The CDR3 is CATSTYPGLPLTYEQYF. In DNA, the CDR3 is TGTGCCACCAGCACCTACCCGGGACTACCTCTAACCTACGAGCAGTACTTC.

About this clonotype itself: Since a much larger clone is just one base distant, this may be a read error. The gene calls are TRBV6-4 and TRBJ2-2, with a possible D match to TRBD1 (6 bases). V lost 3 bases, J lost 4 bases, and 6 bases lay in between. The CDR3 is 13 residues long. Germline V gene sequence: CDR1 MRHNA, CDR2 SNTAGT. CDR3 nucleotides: TGTGCCAGCAGTGAAGGGGGCACCGGGGAGCTGTTTTTT. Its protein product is CASSEGGTGELFF.

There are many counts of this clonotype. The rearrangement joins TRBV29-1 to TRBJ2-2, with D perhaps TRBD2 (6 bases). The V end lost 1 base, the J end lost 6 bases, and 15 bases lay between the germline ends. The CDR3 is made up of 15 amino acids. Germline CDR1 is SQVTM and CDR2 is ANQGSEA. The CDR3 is CSVEGRGGPSGELFF. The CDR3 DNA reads TGCAGCGTTGAAGGTCGCGGAGGGCCCTCCGGGGAGCTGTTTTTT.

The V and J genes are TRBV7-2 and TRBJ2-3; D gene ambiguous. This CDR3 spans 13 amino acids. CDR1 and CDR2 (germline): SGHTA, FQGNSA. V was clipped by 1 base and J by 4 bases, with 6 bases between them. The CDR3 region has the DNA TGTGCCAGCAGCTTAGACACGTCAGATACGCAGTATTTT. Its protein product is CASSLDTSDTQYF.

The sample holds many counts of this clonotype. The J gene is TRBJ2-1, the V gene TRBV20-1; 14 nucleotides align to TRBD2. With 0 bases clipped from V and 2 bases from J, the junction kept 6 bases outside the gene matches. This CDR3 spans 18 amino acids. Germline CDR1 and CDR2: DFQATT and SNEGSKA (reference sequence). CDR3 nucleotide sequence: TGCAGTGCTAGAGATCCTGGGACTAGCGGGAGTCCCTACAATGAGCAGTTCTTC. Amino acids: CSARDPGTSGSPYNEQFF.

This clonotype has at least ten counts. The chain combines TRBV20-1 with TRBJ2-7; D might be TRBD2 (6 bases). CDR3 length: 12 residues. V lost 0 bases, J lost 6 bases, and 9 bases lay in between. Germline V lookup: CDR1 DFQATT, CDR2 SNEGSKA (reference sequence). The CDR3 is CSARDASAEQYF. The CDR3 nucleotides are TGCAGTGCTAGAGATGCTAGCGCCGAGCAGTACTTC.

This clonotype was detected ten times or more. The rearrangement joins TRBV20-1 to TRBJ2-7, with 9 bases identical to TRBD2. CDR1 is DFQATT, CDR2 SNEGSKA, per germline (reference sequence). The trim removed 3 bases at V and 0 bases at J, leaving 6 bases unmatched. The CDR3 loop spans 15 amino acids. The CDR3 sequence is CSARSTSGSSYEQYF. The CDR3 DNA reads TGCAGTGCTAGGAGTACTAGCGGGTCCTCCTACGAGCAGTACTTC.

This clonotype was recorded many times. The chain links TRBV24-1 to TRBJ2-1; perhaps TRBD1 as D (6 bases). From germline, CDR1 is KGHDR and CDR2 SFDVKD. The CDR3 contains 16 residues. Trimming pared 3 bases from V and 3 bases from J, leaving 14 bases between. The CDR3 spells CATSDRGRGFYNEQFF. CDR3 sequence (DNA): TGTGCCACCAGTGATAGAGGCAGGGGATTCTACAATGAGCAGTTCTTC.

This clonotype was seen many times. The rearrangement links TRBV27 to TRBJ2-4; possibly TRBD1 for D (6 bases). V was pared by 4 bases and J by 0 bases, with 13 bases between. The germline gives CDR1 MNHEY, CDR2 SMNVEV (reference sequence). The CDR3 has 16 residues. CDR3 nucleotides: TGTGCCAGCAGTTCCCGGACAGATCTAGCCAAAAACATTCAGTACTTC. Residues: CASSSRTDLAKNIQYF.